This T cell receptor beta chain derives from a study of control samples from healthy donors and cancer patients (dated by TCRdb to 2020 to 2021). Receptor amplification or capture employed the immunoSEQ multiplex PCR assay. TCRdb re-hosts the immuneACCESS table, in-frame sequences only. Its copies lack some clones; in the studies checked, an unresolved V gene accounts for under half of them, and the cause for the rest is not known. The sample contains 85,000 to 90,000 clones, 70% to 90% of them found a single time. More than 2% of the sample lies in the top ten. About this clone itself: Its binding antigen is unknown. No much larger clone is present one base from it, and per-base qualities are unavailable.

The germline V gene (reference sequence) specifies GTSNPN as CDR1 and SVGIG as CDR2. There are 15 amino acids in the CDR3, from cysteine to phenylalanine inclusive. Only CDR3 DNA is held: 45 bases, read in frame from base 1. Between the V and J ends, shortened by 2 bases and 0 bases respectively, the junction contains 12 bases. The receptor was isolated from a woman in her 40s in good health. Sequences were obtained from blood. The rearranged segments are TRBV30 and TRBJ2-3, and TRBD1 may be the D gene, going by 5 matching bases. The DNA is TGTGCCTGGAGTTGGGAACAGGCTAGCACAGATACGCAGTATTTT. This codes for CAWSWEQASTDTQYF.